The 12 T cell receptor beta chains presented below share a single source sample, sequenced in a study of spatial heterogeneity in lung cancer. The study, taken as a whole, reports: Higher tumor mutation counts went along with higher counts of expanded intratumoral alpha and beta TCRs.

Indicated time point: sample taken at primary tumor resection. These receptors' antigens are unknown. TCRdb recomputed calls from the 5' RACE reads with MiXCR, one row per CDR3 protein. This sample carries some 15,000 distinct CDR3 sequences, around 6.6% of them seen once, and the ten largest clones take 7% to 10%. The sample in question was lung tumor tissue, obtained at surgery. All receptors derive from a male donor with early-stage non-small cell lung cancer.

Judged by abundance, this clonotype is medium-sized. The chain is built from TRBV11-3 and TRBJ2-4; 8 bases map to TRBD1. Germline CDR1 reads SGHNT; CDR2 reads YENEEA. V lost 5 bases to trimming and J lost 6 bases; unmatched junction nucleotides: 3. The length of the CDR3 is 13 residues. The DNA of the CDR3 is TGTGCCAGCAGCAAAGGACAGGGAAACATTCAGTACTTC. Protein product: CASSKGQGNIQYF.

CDR3 bases: TGCGCCAGCAGCCAAGAGGGGAACAGGGCAGCAGATACGCAGTATTTT. It yields the protein CASSQEGNRAADTQYF. The gene calls are TRBV4-1 and TRBJ2-3; perhaps TRBD1 as D (6 bases). Germline loops: CDR1 MGHRA, CDR2 YSYEKL. The CDR3 sequence is 16 residues long. V dropped 0 bases and J dropped 4 bases, with 14 bases sitting between them.

This clonotype was found a few times. CDR3 protein: CSASLPWGNTEAFF. The CDR3 coding sequence is TGCAGTGCTAGTCTCCCATGGGGGAACACTGAAGCTTTCTTT. The chain carries TRBV20-1 and TRBJ1-1; D unresolved. CDR3 size: 14 residues. The ends were cut back, 3 bases at V and 1 base at J, with 12 bases in the middle. The germline V gene has CDR1 DFQATT and CDR2 SNEGSKA (reference sequence).

As to this clonotype: Being one base from a much bigger clone, this may be a read error. The chain employs TRBV20-1 and TRBJ2-7; 9 bases are a match to TRBD2. J gave up 10 bases and V 5 bases, and 18 bases lay outside the gene matches. The CDR3 extends over 15 amino acids. Germline CDR1 and CDR2: DFQATT and SNEGSKA (reference sequence). The CDR3 reads CSAVQGAGGPLDQYF. CDR3 in DNA: TGCAGTGCTGTCCAAGGGGCGGGAGGGCCTCTCGATCAGTACTTC.

The V and J genes are TRBV7-3 and TRBJ1-2; TRBD1 matches at 9 bases. The ends lost 5 bases at V and 7 bases at J; junction bases unmatched: 5. Germline CDR1 and CDR2: SGHTA and FQGTGA. This CDR3 has 13 amino acids. This CDR3 reads CASSTGTGSGYTF. For the CDR3, the DNA is TGTGCCAGCAGCACCGGGACAGGGTCTGGCTACACCTTC.

CDR3 sequence reads: CATSRDRGGTDPDEQFF. CDR3 bases: TGTGCCACCAGCAGAGATCGCGGGGGGACCGACCCAGATGAGCAGTTCTTC. The J gene is TRBJ2-1, the V gene TRBV15; 8 bases match TRBD2. Germline V gene lookup returns CDR1 LNHNV and CDR2 YYDKDF (reference sequence). The CDR3 has 17 residues. V lost 0 bases and J lost 8; bases outside the gene matches: 12.

This clonotype was seen many times. This chain links TRBV2 with TRBJ1-4; tentatively, D is TRBD1 (5 bases). The CDR3 sequence is 12 residues long. Deletions cut 6 bases from V and 12 bases from J, with 14 bases between. Germline CDR1 SNHLY, CDR2 FYNNEI. CDR3 in amino acids: CASRGDFRELFF. CDR3 bases: TGTGCCAGCAGGGGGGACTTCAGGGAACTGTTTTTT.

The sample holds a few counts of this clonotype. The chain carries TRBV4-3 and TRBJ1-2; D is possibly TRBD1 (6 bases). The CDR3 totals 16 residues. Germline V gene data show CDR1 as LGHNA and CDR2 as YSLEER. The V end was cut by 5 bases, the J end by 4 bases, with 20 bases between. The CDR3 sequence is CASSAGQLYGTYGYTF. The CDR3 DNA sequence: TGCGCCAGCAGCGCGGGACAACTATACGGGACCTATGGCTACACCTTC.

The J gene is TRBJ1-1, the V gene TRBV30; 7 positions agree with TRBD1. The ends lost 0 bases at V and 0 bases at J; junction bases unmatched: 1. There are 14 residues in the CDR3. Germline V gene data show CDR1 as GTSNPN and CDR2 as SVGIG (reference sequence). The CDR3 nucleotides read TGTGCCTGGAGTGTAGGGGGCATGAACACTGAAGCTTTCTTT. Its protein is CAWSVGGMNTEAFF.

This clonotype was seen a few times. In DNA, the CDR3 is TGTGCCAGCTCACGGACGGGGGGAACCCTCTCTGGGGCCAACGTCCTGACTTTC. Translation gives CASSRTGGTLSGANVLTF. The chain uses TRBV18 and TRBJ2-6, with TRBD2 identical over 7 bases. The CDR3 has 18 residues. J was trimmed by 0 bases and V by 4 bases; bases with no gene match: 9. Germline V CDR1 and CDR2: KGHSH, LQKENI.

This clonotype appeared many times. As DNA, the CDR3 is TGTGCCAGCAGCCCCGCCGGACAGGGATATACCGGGGAGCTGTTTTTT. Translation: CASSPAGQGYTGELFF. The V and J genes are TRBV7-9 and TRBJ2-2; TRBD1 matches at 8 bases. Per germline, CDR1 SEHNR and CDR2 FQNEAQ (reference sequence). The CDR3 has 16 residues. V trimming: 5 bases; J trimming: 5 bases; junction bases outside the gene matches: 10.

The table lists this clonotype with many counts. The chain carries TRBV7-3 and TRBJ2-3, with D perhaps given as TRBD1 or TRBD2 (7 bases each). Germline lookup yields CDR1 SGHTA and CDR2 FQGTGA. The CDR3 extends over 18 amino acids. Trimming removed 0 bases from V and 2 bases from J, with 18 bases in between. The CDR3, as DNA: TGTGCCAGCAGCTTAACGTCGGGGGGAGGGGGCCTCACAGATACGCAGTATTTT. Protein: CASSLTSGGGGLTDTQYF.